The 9 T cell receptor beta chains given below trace back to one sample, sequenced in a study of identical twins. TCRdb reanalysed the 5' RACE reads using MiXCR and keeps one entry per CDR3 protein. Of some 790,000 distinct CDR3 sequences listed, about 20% are singletons. These records were also assigned to another study, of T cells expressing NK-cell markers.

Sequencing was carried out using PBMCs. These receptors were collected from a woman aged 18-29 years in good health.

The table lists this clonotype with a few counts. The CDR3 region is CASQYGGERYF. The CDR3 DNA is TGTGCCAGCCAGTATGGGGGAGAGAGGTACTTC. This rearrangement joins TRBV7-9 to TRBJ2-4; D could derive from TRBD1 or TRBD2 (5 bases each). Germline loops: CDR1 SEHNR, CDR2 FQNEAQ (reference sequence). The V end was cut by 8 bases, the J end by 15 bases, with 17 bases between. This CDR3 region has 11 residues. The full variable domain, rest sourced from reference TRBV7-9 and TRBJ2-4, is DTGVSQNPRHKITKRGQNVTFRCDPISEHNRLYWYRQTLGQGPEFLTYFQNEAQLEKSRLLSDRFSAERPKGSFSTLEIQRTEQGDSAMYLCASQYGGERYFGAGTRLSVL.

There are many counts of this clonotype. CDR3 DNA sequence: TGCGCCAGCAGCCACGGACAGGGGACGAACACCGGGGAGCTGTTTTTT. Translation: CASSHGQGTNTGELFF. The chain is built from TRBV5-1 and TRBJ2-2; TRBD1 aligns across 9 bases. With 4 bases clipped from V and 0 bases from J, the junction kept 4 bases outside the gene matches. Germline V CDR1 and CDR2: SGHRS, YFSETQ. The CDR3 is 16 amino acids. Supplemented by reference TRBV5-1 and TRBJ2-2, the full variable domain reads KAGVTQTPRYLIKTRGQQVTLSCSPISGHRSVSWYQQTPGQGLQFLFEYFSETQRNKGNFPGRFSGRQFSNSRSEMNVSTLELGDSALYLCASSHGQGTNTGELFFGEGSRLTVL.

The rearrangement joins TRBV12-3 or TRBV12-4 to TRBJ2-1; 14 bases line up with TRBD2. The CDR3 contains 17 residues. V lost 5 bases, J lost 5 bases, and 8 bases stayed unmatched. CDR3 DNA: TGTGCCAGCAGTGACGGGACTAGCGGGGGTGCAAACAATGAGCAGTTCTTC. It yields the protein CASSDGTSGGANNEQFF.

This chain links TRBV7-9 with TRBJ2-5; no reliable D call. The V gene lost 4 bases and the J gene lost 0 bases, with 15 bases spanning the gap. CDR3 size: 16 residues. Germline CDR1 is SEHNR and CDR2 is FQNEAQ (reference sequence). CDR3 sequence reads: CASSYNPLEYQETQYF. The DNA of the CDR3 is TGTGCCAGCAGCTACAACCCACTTGAGTACCAAGAGACCCAGTACTTC.

This CDR3 is CASSYVQINQPQHF. The CDR3 DNA follows: TGTGCCAGCAGTTACGTACAGATCAATCAGCCCCAGCATTTT. The chain couples TRBV6-5 to TRBJ1-5; D gene unclear. The germline CDR1 and CDR2 sequences are MNHEY and SVGAGI. The V end was cut by 2 bases, the J end by 3 bases, with 8 bases between. The CDR3 is 14 amino acids.

The chain has TRBV6-1 and TRBJ2-1, with a possible D match to TRBD1 (6 bases). V lost 6 bases and J 0 bases, leaving 15 bases between the germline ends. The CDR3 totals 16 residues. Germline CDR1 and CDR2: MNHNS and SASEGT. The CDR3 reads CASRGSGAGSYNEQFF. For the CDR3, the DNA is TGTGCCAGCAGGGGCTCAGGGGCTGGCTCCTACAATGAGCAGTTCTTC.

V gene TRBV12-3 or TRBV12-4 combines with J gene TRBJ2-5, with a weak D call TRBD2 (6 bases). The CDR3 is made up of 11 amino acids. V lost 2 bases, J lost 9 bases, and 7 bases lay in between. The CDR3 region is CASSLTGAQYF. Here the CDR3 DNA reads TGTGCCAGCAGTTTAACGGGGGCCCAGTACTTC.

This clonotype turned up a few times. The chain joins TRBV20-1 to TRBJ2-3, with 12 bases fitting TRBD1. The length of the CDR3 is 17 residues. From germline, CDR1 is DFQATT and CDR2 SNEGSKA (reference sequence). Trimming took 6 bases from V and 6 from J; bases not matched to a gene: 16. The CDR3: CSATTPGTGGAYDTQYF. For the CDR3, the DNA is TGCAGTGCAACTACCCCCGGGACAGGGGGCGCATATGATACGCAGTATTTT.

Here the CDR3 DNA reads TGCAGCGTTTCCCGGGACAGGCTAGGGCCCCAGCATTTT. Its protein is CSVSRDRLGPQHF. The V call is TRBV29-1, the J call TRBJ1-5, with TRBD1 matching over 8 bases. Trimming at V came to 5 bases and at J to 9 bases, leaving 9 bases not matched to a gene. Germline CDR1 SQVTM, CDR2 ANQGSEA. This CDR3 comprises 13 residues.